These 16 T cell receptor beta chains were all obtained from the same sample, sequenced in a study of blood T cell repertoires in COVID-19. Clones were read by immunoSEQ multiplex PCR, and TCRdb kept only the in-frame ones, dropping some. The top ten clones hold around 9.9% of a sample with 240,000 or so clones, just under 85% of them seen once. Sequencing used peripheral blood. Receptors were obtained from a woman aged 80 or over with acute or convalescent COVID-19.

V and J are TRBV25-1 and TRBJ2-5; 8 nucleotides match TRBD2. Trimming took 2 bases from V and 1 from J; bases not matched to a gene: 6. The V gene's germline CDR1 is MGHDK and CDR2 SYGVNS. This CDR3 contains 16 residues. The CDR3 reads CASSEARGGLQETQYF. The CDR3 bases are TGTGCCAGCAGTGAAGCTCGGGGGGGGCTCCAAGAGACCCAGTACTTC. The entire variable domain, with the rest obtained from reference TRBV25-1 and TRBJ2-5, is as follows: EADIYQTPRYLVIGTGKKITLECSQTMGHDKMYWYQQDPGMELHLIHYSYGVNSTEKGDLSSESTVSRIRTEHFPLTLESARPSHTSQYLCASSEARGGLQETQYFGPGTRLLVL.

The V gene is TRBV9, the J gene TRBJ2-7, with D perhaps TRBD1 (5 bases). Germline CDR1 reads SGDLS; CDR2 reads YYNGEE. V was shortened by 4 bases and J by 1 base, with 12 bases between the two germline ends. The CDR3 extends over 14 amino acids. The CDR3 nucleotides read TGTGCCAGCAGCAAACAGCAGGGTTCCTACGAGCAGTACTTC. Its protein is CASSKQQGSYEQYF. Looking up the rest from reference TRBV9 and TRBJ2-7 gives the full variable domain: DSGVTQTPKHLITATGQRVTLRCSPRSGDLSVYWYQQSLDQGLQFLIQYYNGEERAKGNILERFSAQQFPDLHSELNLSSLELGDSALYFCASSKQQGSYEQYFGPGTRLTVT.

J is TRBJ2-5 and V is TRBV6-6; 12 bases are shared with TRBD2. This CDR3 has 14 amino acids. The J segment lost 5 bases and the V segment lost 8 bases, leaving 6 bases of the junction unmatched. In germline, CDR1 is MNHNY, CDR2 SVGAGI (reference sequence). The CDR3 is CASGLAGGMETQYF. CDR3 bases: TGTGCCAGCGGCCTAGCGGGGGGGATGGAGACCCAGTACTTC.

This clone was recorded a few times. This rearrangement joins TRBV7-8 to TRBJ1-4; 8 nucleotides align to TRBD1. Looked up from germline, CDR1 is SGHVS and CDR2 is FQNEAQ. V gave up 5 bases and J gave up 8 bases; unmatched junction bases: 10. The CDR3 runs 15 residues. The CDR3 DNA reads TGTGCCAGCAGCCCAGGGGGCCTTCTGGCCGAAAAACTGTTTTTT. Its protein is CASSPGGLLAEKLFF.

In this sample, this clone turned up once. V is TRBV3-1 (or the pseudogene TRBV3-2) and J is TRBJ2-7, with D perhaps matching TRBD2 (5 bases). Per the germline V gene, CDR1 is LGHDT and CDR2 is YNNKEL (reference sequence). The CDR3 is 13 amino acids. Trimming removed 4 bases from V and 7 bases from J, with 14 bases in between. CDR3 in amino acids: CASSLSHPGEQYF. DNA of the CDR3: TGTGCCAGCAGCCTCAGCCACCCGGGAGAGCAGTACTTC.

The J gene is TRBJ1-2, the V gene TRBV11-2; TRBD1 agrees at 7 bases. The V gene's germline CDR1 is SGHAT and CDR2 FQNNGV. This CDR3 has 15 amino acids. Unmatched junction bases numbered 9, after V lost 2 bases and J lost 6 bases. The DNA of the CDR3 is TGTGCCAGCAGCTTACGGCCCGACAGGGAACATGGCTACACCTTC. Its translation is CASSLRPDREHGYTF.

This chain uses TRBV18 with TRBJ1-2, with 8 nucleotides matching TRBD1. The junction had 5 bases not matched to a gene; V was cut back by 3 bases and J by 8 bases. The germline CDR1 and CDR2 sequences are KGHSH and LQKENI. CDR3 size: 13 residues. In DNA form, the CDR3 reads TGTGCCAGCTCACCCTCAGGGGGCGAGGGCTACACCTTC. The encoded protein is CASSPSGGEGYTF.

This clone was picked up one time. As DNA, the CDR3 is TGTGCCAGCAGGATCGGACAGGGACTGTATAGCAATCAGCCCCAGCATTTT. Translation gives CASRIGQGLYSNQPQHF. V and J are TRBV28 and TRBJ1-5; 8 positions match TRBD1. Per germline, CDR1 MDHEN and CDR2 SYDVKM. J was trimmed by 0 bases and V by 6 bases; bases with no gene match: 10. The CDR3 is 17 residues long.

V gene TRBV18 combines with J gene TRBJ2-7, with D perhaps matching TRBD1 (6 bases). The CDR3 spans 14 residues. Trimming left V 3 bases short and J 2 bases short, with 11 bases between. Germline V gives CDR1 KGHSH, CDR2 LQKENI. The CDR3 sequence is CASSPQGHTYEQYF. The CDR3 nucleotides are TGTGCCAGCTCACCCCAGGGACATACCTACGAGCAGTACTTC.

V and J are TRBV6-2 or TRBV6-3 and TRBJ2-3; D not certain. V was trimmed by 5 bases and J by 6 bases, leaving 15 bases between them. CDR1 MNHEY and CDR2 SVGEGT come from the germline V gene. The CDR3 covers 14 residues. DNA for the CDR3: TGTGCCAGCAGTGAGAGTCAGCCCGGGGATACGCAGTATTTT. Translating it yields CASSESQPGDTQYF.

The table lists this clone with a few counts. J is TRBJ2-1 and V is TRBV7-9; maybe TRBD1 (5 bases). V was cut by 3 bases and J by 4 bases, with 13 bases left in between. Per the germline V gene, CDR1 is SEHNR and CDR2 is FQNEAQ (reference sequence). This CDR3 is 15 amino acids long. The CDR3, as DNA: TGTGCCAGCAGCTTGGATGGTAGGGGTTACAATGAGCAGTTCTTC. Translation gives CASSLDGRGYNEQFF.

This chain links TRBV3-1 (or the pseudogene TRBV3-2) with TRBJ2-1, with 7 bases identical to TRBD1. This CDR3 has 15 residues. J was trimmed by 10 bases and V by 1 base; bases with no gene match: 10. Germline loops: CDR1 LGHDT, CDR2 YNNKEL (reference sequence). CDR3 nucleotide sequence: TGTGCCAGCAGCCAAGGGAGACAGGGACGAGGGGAGCAGTTCTTC. This encodes CASSQGRQGRGEQFF.

This clone was recorded a few times. This chain links TRBV27 with TRBJ1-4, with 9 bases aligning to TRBD1. This CDR3 is built from 15 residues. Germline V gene lookup returns CDR1 MNHEY and CDR2 SMNVEV (reference sequence). Germline trimming cut 5 bases from V and 4 bases from J; bases unmatched to any gene: 5. This CDR3 reads CASSPRTGDNEKLFF. As DNA, the CDR3 is TGTGCCAGCAGTCCGCGGACAGGGGATAATGAAAAACTGTTTTTT. The variable domain in full, completed from reference TRBV27 and TRBJ1-4, reads EAQVTQNPRYLITVTGKKLTVTCSQNMNHEYMSWYRQDPGLGLRQIYYSMNVEVTDKGDVPEGYKVSRKEKRNFPLILESPSPNQTSLYFCASSPRTGDNEKLFFGSGTQLSVL.

The J gene is TRBJ1-4, the V gene TRBV5-6, with 9 nucleotides matching TRBD1. CDR1 SGHDT and CDR2 YYEEEE come from the germline V gene. The CDR3 is 17 amino acids. Germline trimming cut 1 base from V and 2 bases from J; bases unmatched to any gene: 6. CDR3 DNA sequence: TGTGCCAGCAGCTTGACAACAGGGGGCGTCACTAATGAAAAACTGTTTTTT. Its protein product is CASSLTTGGVTNEKLFF. Using reference TRBV5-6 and TRBJ1-4 for the parts outside the CDR3, the full variable domain is DAGVTQSPTHLIKTRGQQVTLRCSPKSGHDTVSWYQQALGQGPQFIFQYYEEEERQRGNFPDRFSGHQFPNYSSELNVNALLLGDSALYLCASSLTTGGVTNEKLFFGSGTQLSVL.

This rearrangement joins TRBV6-2 or TRBV6-3 to TRBJ1-1; D call uncertain. Trimming removed 2 bases at V and 3 bases at J, with 16 bases between. The CDR3 is 16 residues long. CDR1 and CDR2 from the germline V gene are MNHEY and SVGEGT. The CDR3 protein is CASSYTPEGMDTEAFF. The DNA for the CDR3 is TGTGCCAGCAGTTACACTCCCGAGGGTATGGACACTGAAGCTTTCTTT.

This chain links TRBV3-1 (or the pseudogene TRBV3-2) with TRBJ1-2, with D perhaps matching TRBD1 (6 bases). The CDR3 spans 13 residues. CDR1 is LGHDT and CDR2 is YNNKEL in the germline V gene (reference sequence). V lost 2 bases and J 8 bases, leaving 12 bases between the germline ends. The CDR3 bases are TGTGCCAGCAGCCAACAGGCCGGGACAGGCTACACCTTC. This gives the protein CASSQQAGTGYTF.